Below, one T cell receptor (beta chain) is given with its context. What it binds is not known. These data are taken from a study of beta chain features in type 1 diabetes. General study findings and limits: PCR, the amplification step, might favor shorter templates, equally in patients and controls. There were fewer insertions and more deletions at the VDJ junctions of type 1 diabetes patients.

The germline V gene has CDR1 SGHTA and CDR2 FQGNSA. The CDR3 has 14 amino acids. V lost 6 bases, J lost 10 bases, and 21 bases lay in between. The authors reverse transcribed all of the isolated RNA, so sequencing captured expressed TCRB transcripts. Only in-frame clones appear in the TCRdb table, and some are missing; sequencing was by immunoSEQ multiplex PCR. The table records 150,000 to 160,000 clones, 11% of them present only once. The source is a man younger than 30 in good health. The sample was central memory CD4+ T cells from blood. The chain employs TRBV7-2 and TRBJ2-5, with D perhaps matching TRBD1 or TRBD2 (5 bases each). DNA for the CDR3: TGTGCCAGCAGTGGGGCGGGCCCGACGGTGATCCAGTACTTC. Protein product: CASSGAGPTVIQYF.